This TCR beta chain was identified during a study of blood T cell repertoires in COVID-19. As for the study in general: Spain, Italy and the United States supplied samples that represented acute and convalescent COVID-19. T cells, B-cell-depleted T cells, or PBMCs supplied cDNA or gDNA.

In the original processing: The authors estimated nucleated cell counts from reference gene primer amplification. Sequencing was performed with immunoSEQ multiplex PCR; in TCRdb, only in-frame clones are kept and a portion is missing. The D gene and trimming were derived from the DNA, and the V and J assignments and clone size from that table. The table records about 43,000 clones, more than 70% of them present only once. Germline V CDR1 and CDR2: SGHDN, FVKESK. J gave up 2 bases and V 3 bases, and 7 bases lay outside the gene matches. CDR3 size: 17 residues. This TCR came from a human donor in a cohort sampled during active COVID-19. J is TRBJ2-7 and V is TRBV14, with 13 bases that match TRBD2. Source material: peripheral blood. The CDR3 loop reads CASSHQLAGGGPYEQYF. The CDR3 DNA reads as TGTGCCAGCAGCCACCAACTAGCGGGAGGGGGTCCCTACGAGCAGTACTTC.